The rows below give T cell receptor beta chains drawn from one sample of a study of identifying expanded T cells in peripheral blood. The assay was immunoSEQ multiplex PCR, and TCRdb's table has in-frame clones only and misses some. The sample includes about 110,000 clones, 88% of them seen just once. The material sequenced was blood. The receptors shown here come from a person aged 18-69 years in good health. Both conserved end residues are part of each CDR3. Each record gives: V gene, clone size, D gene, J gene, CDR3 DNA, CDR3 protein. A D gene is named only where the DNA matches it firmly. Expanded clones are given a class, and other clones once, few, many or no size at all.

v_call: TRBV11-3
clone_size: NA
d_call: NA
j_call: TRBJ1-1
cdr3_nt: TGTGCCAGCAGCTTAGATATGGCTGCTGAAGCTTTCTTT
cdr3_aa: CASSLDMAAEAFF

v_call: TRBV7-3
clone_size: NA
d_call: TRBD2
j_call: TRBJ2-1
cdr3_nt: TGTGCCAGCAGCTTAAAGGGGCTAGCGGAATACAATGAGCAGTTCTTC
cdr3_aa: CASSLKGLAEYNEQFF

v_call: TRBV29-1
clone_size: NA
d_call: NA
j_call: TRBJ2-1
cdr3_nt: TGCAGCGTTTACCTAATAGGGGCTCGGTCGGATGAGCAGTTCTTC
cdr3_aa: CSVYLIGARSDEQFF

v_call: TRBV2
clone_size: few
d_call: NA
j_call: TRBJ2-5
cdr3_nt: TGTGCCAGCCGGCGGGAGACCCAGTACTTC
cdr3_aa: CASRRETQYF

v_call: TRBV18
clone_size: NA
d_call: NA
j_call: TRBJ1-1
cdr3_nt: TGTGCCAGCTCACGCGAGCAGCAGAACACTGAAGCTTTCTTT
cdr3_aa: CASSREQQNTEAFF

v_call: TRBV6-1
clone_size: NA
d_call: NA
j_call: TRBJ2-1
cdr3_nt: TGTGCCAGCAGGAGGTCGTACAACAATGAGCAGTTCTTC
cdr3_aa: CASRRSYNNEQFF

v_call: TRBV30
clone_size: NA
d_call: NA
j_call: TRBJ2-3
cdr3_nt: TGTGCCTGGAGTTCGGAGAAACAGGGAACAGATACGCAGTATTTT
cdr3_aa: CAWSSEKQGTDTQYF

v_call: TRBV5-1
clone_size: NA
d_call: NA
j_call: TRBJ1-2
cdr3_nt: TGCGCCAGCAGCTTGGACTTTGTGGACTATGGCTACACCTTC
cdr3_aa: CASSLDFVDYGYTF

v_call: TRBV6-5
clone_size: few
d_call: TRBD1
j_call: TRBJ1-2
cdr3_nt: TGTGCCAGCAGTTACTCGATGAGGGGGCTAGGCTACACCTTC
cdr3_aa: CASSYSMRGLGYTF

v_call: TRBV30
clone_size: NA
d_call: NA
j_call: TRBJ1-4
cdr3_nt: TGTGCCGCATCCAGGGCGGGGGAAAAACTGTTTTTT
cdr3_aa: CAASRAGEKLFF

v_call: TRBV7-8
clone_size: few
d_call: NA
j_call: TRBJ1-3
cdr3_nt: TGTGCCAGCAGCTTTCTTCGAGGGGCTGGAAACACCATATATTTT
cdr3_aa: CASSFLRGAGNTIYF

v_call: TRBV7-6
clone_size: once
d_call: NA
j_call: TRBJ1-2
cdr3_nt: TGTGCCAGCAGCTTAGGAGTTGGTGGCTACACCTTC
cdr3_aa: CASSLGVGGYTF

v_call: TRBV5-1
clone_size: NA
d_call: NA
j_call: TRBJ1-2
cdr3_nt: TGCGCCACCAACTTTGCCCCGGCCGGGTATGGCTACACCTTC
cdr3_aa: CATNFAPAGYGYTF

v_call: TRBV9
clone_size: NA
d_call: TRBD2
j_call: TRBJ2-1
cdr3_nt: TGTGCCAGCACCCCAAGCGGGAGCTCCTACAATGAGCAGTTCTTC
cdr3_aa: CASTPSGSSYNEQFF

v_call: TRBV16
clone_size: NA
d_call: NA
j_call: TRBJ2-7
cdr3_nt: TGTGCCAGCAGCCAATCCTCGGGGTTTGGGCTCCGTGGGGCTGTCTACGAGCAGTACTTC
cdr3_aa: CASSQSSGFGLRGAVYEQYF

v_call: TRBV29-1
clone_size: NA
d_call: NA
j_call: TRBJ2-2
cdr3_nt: TGCAGCGGCCGGCTGGACAGTTACACCGGGGAGCTGTTTTTT
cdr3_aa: CSGRLDSYTGELFF

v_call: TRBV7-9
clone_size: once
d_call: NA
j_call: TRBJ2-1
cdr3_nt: TGTGCCAGCAGCTTAGTCGGACAGTCCAATGAGCAGTTCTTC
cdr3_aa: CASSLVGQSNEQFF

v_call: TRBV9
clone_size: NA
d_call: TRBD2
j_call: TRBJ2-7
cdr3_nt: TGTGCCAGCAGCGTAGGGGTAGGGCTAGCGGGCTCCGAGCAGTACTTC
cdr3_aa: CASSVGVGLAGSEQYF

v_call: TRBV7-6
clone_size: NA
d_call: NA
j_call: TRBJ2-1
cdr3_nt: TGTGCCAGCAGCAGAGCGAGGATAGACAATGAGCAGTTCTTC
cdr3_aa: CASSRARIDNEQFF

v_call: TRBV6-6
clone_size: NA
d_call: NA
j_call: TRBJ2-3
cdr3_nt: TGTGCCAGCCTGAGTGACAGGGAGGCTACAGATACGCAGTATTTT
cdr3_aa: CASLSDREATDTQYF

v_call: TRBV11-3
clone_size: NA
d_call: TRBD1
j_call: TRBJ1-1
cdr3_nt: TGTGCCAGCAGCTTGACAGGGCTCACTGAAGCTTTCTTT
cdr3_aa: CASSLTGLTEAFF

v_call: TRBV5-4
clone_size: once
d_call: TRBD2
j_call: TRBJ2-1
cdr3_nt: TGTGCCAGCAGCGGGACTAGCGTGTACAATGAGCAGTTCTTC
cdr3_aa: CASSGTSVYNEQFF

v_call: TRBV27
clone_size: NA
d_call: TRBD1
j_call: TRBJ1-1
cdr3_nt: TGTGCCAGCAGTTCGGACAGGGCTGGAAACACTGAAGCTTTCTTT
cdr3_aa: CASSSDRAGNTEAFF

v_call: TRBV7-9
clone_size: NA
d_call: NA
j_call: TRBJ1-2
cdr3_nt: TGTGCCAGCAGCTTAGGAGGGTTTGGCTACACCTTC
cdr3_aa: CASSLGGFGYTF

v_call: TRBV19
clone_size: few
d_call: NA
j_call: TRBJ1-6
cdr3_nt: TGTGCCAGTAGTATCGGAAATTCACCCCTCCACTTT
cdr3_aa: CASSIGNSPLHF

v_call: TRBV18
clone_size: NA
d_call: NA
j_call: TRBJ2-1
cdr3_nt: TGTGCCAGCTCACCACCGCTAGCCGTGGCCTACAATGAGCAGTTCTTC
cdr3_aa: CASSPPLAVAYNEQFF

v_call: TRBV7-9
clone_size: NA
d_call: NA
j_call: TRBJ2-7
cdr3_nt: TGTGCCAGCAGCTTAGGATACGTATCCTACGAGCAGTACTTC
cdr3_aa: CASSLGYVSYEQYF

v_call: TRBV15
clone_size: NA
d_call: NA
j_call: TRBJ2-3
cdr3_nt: TGTGCCACCAGCAGAAGACAGACCACAGATACGCAGTATTTT
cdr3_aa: CATSRRQTTDTQYF

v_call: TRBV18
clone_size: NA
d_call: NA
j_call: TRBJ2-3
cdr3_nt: TGTGCCAGCTCACCACCTCTACGATCAAGCACAGATACGCAGTATTTT
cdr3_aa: CASSPPLRSSTDTQYF

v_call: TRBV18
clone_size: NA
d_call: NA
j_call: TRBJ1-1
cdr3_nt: TGTGCCAGCTCACCAGAAGGCACTGAAGCTTTCTTT
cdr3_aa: CASSPEGTEAFF

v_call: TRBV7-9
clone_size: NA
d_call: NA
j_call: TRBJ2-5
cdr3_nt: TGTGCCAGCAGTACTGCCAGGGGCGGCCAAGAGACCCAGTACTTC
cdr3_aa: CASSTARGGQETQYF

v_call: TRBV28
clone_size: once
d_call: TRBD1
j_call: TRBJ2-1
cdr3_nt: TGTGCCAGCAGTTTAGGGAACGACAGGGGTGAGCAGTTCTTC
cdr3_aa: CASSLGNDRGEQFF

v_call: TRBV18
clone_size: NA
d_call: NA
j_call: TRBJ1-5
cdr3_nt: TGTGCCAGCTCACCACCCCCAGGCCAGCCCCAGCATTTT
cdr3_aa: CASSPPPGQPQHF

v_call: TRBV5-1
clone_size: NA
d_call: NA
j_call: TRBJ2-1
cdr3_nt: TGCGCCAGCAGCTTGGGCGGAGCCTTTTACAATGAGCAGTTCTTC
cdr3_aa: CASSLGGAFYNEQFF

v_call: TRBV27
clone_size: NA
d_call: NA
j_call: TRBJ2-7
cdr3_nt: TGTGCCAGCAGTCGAGGGGGGGCCTCCTACGAGCAGTACTTC
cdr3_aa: CASSRGGASYEQYF

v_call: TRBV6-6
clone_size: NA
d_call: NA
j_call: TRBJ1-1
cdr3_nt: TGTGCCAGCAGTTACTCGAAACCGTTGAACACTGAAGCTTTCTTT
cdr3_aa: CASSYSKPLNTEAFF

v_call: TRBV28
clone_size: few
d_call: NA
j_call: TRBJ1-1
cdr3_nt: TGTGCCAGCAGTTCCATCACTGAAGCTTTCTTT
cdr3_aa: CASSSITEAFF

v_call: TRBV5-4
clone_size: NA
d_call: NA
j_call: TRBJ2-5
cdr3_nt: TGTGCCAGCAGCTTGAATCGTGGTTTTTACCAAGAGACCCAGTACTTC
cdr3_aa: CASSLNRGFYQETQYF

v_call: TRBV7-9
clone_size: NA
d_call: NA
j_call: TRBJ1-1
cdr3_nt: TGTGCCAGCAGCTATGCAGGTATGCTCGCGGCTTTCTTT
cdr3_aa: CASSYAGMLAAFF

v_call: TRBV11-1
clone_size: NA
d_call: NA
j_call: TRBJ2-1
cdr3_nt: TGTGCCAGCAGCGACGAAAGCCACAATGAGCAGTTCTTC
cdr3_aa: CASSDESHNEQFF

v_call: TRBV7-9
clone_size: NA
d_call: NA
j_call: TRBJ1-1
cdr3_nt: TGTGCCAGCAGCTCGCAGGGGACTCCAGACGAAGCTTTCTTT
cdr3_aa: CASSSQGTPDEAFF

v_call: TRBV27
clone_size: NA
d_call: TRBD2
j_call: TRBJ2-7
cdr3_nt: TGTGCCAGCAGTGTGGCTAGCGGGACGTTCTACGAGCAGTACTTC
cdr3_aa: CASSVASGTFYEQYF

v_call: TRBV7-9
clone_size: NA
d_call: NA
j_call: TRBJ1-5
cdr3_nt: TGTGCCAGCAGCTTAGATATTCGGCCCCAGCATTTT
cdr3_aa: CASSLDIRPQHF

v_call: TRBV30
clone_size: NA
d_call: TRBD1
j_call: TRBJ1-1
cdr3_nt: TGTGCCTGGGACAGGGGTTTTAGCTCTGAAGCTTTCTTT
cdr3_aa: CAWDRGFSSEAFF

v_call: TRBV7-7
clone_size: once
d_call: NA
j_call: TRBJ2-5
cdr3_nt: TGTGCCAGCAGCTTACAAACAAGGGCGACCCAGTACTTC
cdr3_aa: CASSLQTRATQYF

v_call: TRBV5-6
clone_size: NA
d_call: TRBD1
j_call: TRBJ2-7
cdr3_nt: TGTGCCAGCAGCGGCCGGGGGACAGGGTGGATTTCCTACGAGCAGTACTTC
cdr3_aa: CASSGRGTGWISYEQYF

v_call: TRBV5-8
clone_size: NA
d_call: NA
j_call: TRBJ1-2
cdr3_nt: TGTGCCAGCAGCCCCAGCGAGGTCAGCTATGGCTACACCTTC
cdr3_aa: CASSPSEVSYGYTF

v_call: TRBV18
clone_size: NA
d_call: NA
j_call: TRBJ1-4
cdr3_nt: TGTGCCAGCTCCCTCACCAGTCCCAGCCGTGCAACTAATGAAAAACTGTTTTTT
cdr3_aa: CASSLTSPSRATNEKLFF

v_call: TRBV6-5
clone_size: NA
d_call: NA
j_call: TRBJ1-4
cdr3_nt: TGTGCCAGCAGTTACTCGCCGGGGCGGGAAAAACTGTTTTTT
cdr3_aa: CASSYSPGREKLFF

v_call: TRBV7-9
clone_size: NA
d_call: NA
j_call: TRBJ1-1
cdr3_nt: TGTGCCGACGAGGGCCCGGGGGCTTTCTTT
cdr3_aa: CADEGPGAFF

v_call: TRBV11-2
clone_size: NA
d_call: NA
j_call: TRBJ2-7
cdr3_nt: TGTGCCAGCAGCATCGGGACGGTGACCTACGAGCAGTACTTC
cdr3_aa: CASSIGTVTYEQYF

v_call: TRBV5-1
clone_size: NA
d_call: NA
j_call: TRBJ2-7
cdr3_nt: TGCGCCAGCAGCTTACAGGACAGCTACGAGCAGTACTTC
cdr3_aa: CASSLQDSYEQYF

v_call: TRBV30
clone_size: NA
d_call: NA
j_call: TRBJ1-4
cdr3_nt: TGTGCCTGGAGTCTAACAGGGAGTGAAAAACTGTTTTTT
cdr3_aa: CAWSLTGSEKLFF

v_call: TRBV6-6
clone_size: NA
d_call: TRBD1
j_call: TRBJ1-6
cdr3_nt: TGTGCCAGCAGGTCTACAGGGGGCAGGGGCTCACCCCTCCACTTT
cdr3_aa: CASRSTGGRGSPLHF

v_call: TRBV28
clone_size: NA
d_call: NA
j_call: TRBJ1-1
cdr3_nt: TGTGCCAGCAAGTTCCGGGCCTACACTGAAGCTTTCTTT
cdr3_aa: CASKFRAYTEAFF

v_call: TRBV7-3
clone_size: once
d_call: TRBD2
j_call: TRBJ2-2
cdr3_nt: TGTGCCAGCAGCTTAGATTCTAGCGGGAACACCGGGGAGCTGTTTTTT
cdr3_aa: CASSLDSSGNTGELFF

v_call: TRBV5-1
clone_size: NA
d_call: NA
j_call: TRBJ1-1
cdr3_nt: TGCGCCAGCAGCACCCGGGCTAACACTGAAGCTTTCTTT
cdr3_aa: CASSTRANTEAFF